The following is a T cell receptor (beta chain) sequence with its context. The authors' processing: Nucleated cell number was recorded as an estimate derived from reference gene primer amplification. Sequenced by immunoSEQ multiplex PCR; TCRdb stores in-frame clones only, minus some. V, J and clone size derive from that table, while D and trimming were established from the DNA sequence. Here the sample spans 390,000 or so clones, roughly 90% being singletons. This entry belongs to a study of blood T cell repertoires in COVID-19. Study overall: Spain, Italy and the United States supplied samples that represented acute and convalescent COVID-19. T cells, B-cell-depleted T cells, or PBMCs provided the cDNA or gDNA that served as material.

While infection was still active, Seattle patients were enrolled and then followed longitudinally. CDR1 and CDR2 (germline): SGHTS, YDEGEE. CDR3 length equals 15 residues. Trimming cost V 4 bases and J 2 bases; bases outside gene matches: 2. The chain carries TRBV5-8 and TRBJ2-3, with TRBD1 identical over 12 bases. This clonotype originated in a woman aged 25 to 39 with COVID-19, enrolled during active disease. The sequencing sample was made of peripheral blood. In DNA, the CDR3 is TGTGCCAGCAGCCCGGGACAGGGGGCCACAGATACGCAGTATTTT. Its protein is CASSPGQGATDTQYF. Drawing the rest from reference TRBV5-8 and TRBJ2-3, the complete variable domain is EAGVTQSPTHLIKTRGQQATLRCSPISGHTSVYWYQQALGLGLQFLLWYDEGEERNRGNFPPRFSGRQFPNYSSELNVNALELEDSALYLCASSPGQGATDTQYFGPGTRLTVL.